Listed below are T cell receptor beta chains from one sample, sequenced in a study of T cell repertoires in cytomegalovirus infection. TCRdb used MiXCR to reprocess the reads, holding one entry per CDR3 protein. The data contain about 770,000 distinct CDR3 sequences, just under 30% of them singletons. Their cognate antigens are unknown. The sequencing used cultured CD8+ T cells from PBMCs, collected from culture after CMV antigen stimulation. These receptors all stem from a human donor in good health (CMV status not recorded). Some clones in this sample may be carry-over from other donors' samples. CDR3s include the opening cysteine and the closing phenylalanine or tryptophan. D genes are given only for firm matches. Size is stated for part of the rows, as once, few or many counts, or as a class when the clone is expanded.

v_call	d_call	j_call	clone_size	cdr3_nt	cdr3_aa
TRBV7-8	.	TRBJ1-1	many	TGTGCCAGCAGCTTCCAGGCCAGGGGAATGAACACTGAAGCTTTCTTT	CASSFQARGMNTEAFF
TRBV6-6	.	TRBJ1-1	few	TGTGCCAGCAGTTACTCGTCCATGAACACTGAAGCTTTCTTT	CASSYSSMNTEAFF
TRBV10-3	.	TRBJ1-4	few	TGTGCCATCAGTGTGGGGCAGAATAATGAAAAACTGTTTTTT	CAISVGQNNEKLFF
TRBV12-3/TRBV12-4	.	TRBJ1-1	.	TGTGCCAACATCACACAGGGAGTGATGAACACTGAAGCTTTCTTT	CANITQGVMNTEAFF
TRBV5-6	.	TRBJ2-3	.	TGTGCCAGCAGCTTCCGGCTTAGCGGCTACACAGATACGCAGTATTTT	CASSFRLSGYTDTQYF
TRBV7-9	.	TRBJ2-2	.	TGTGCCAGCAGCTTCAGATCAGGCGGGGAGCTGTTTTTT	CASSFRSGGELFF
TRBV7-9	.	TRBJ2-7	many	TGTGCCAGCAGCCCTCCAGGGACGAGCTCCTACGAGCAGTACTTC	CASSPPGTSSYEQYF
TRBV27	.	TRBJ1-5	once	TGTGCCAACAGTTTAGGGGGGTTCGGCAATCAGCCCCAGCATTTT	CANSLGGFGNQPQHF
TRBV5-1	.	TRBJ2-7	.	TGCGCCAGCAGGCCTGATGGGATCGAGCAGTACTTC	CASRPDGIEQYF
TRBV12-3/TRBV12-4	.	TRBJ2-2	few	TGTGCCAGCCACGGGGGAGCTCCGAACACCGGGGAGCTGTTTTTT	CASHGGAPNTGELFF
TRBV27	.	TRBJ2-7	.	TGTGCCAGCAGTGGCTGGGACGGAGGGAGCGGTGAGCAGTACTTC	CASSGWDGGSGEQYF
TRBV10-3	.	TRBJ1-2	.	TGTGCCACACTAGGGGAGGGGCTCGGCTATGGCTACACCTTC	CATLGEGLGYGYTF
TRBV28	.	TRBJ2-2	few	TGTGCCAGCAGTTTGTGGCTTCCGGAGATAAACACCGGGGAGCTGTTTTTT	CASSLWLPEINTGELFF